The T cell receptor (beta chain) under discussion was sequenced for a study of tumor-infiltrating lymphocytes in primary liver carcinoma. The germline V gene has CDR1 PRHDT and CDR2 FYEKMQ (reference sequence). The CDR3 extends over 14 amino acids. Researchers drew blood RNA from unsorted whole blood and extracted germline DNA as well. Study-wide results and caveats: Overlap between tumor regions exceeded overlap of tumor with adjacent tissue or blood.

TCR beta cDNA came from about 500 ng total RNA, primed with a constant-region primer. Three-round nested multiplex PCR performed with slightly modified ARM-PCR produced the TCR beta libraries. The first two PCR rounds used TRBV1-TRBV30 forward primers with a C-beta reverse primer, approximately 11 cycles each. TCRdb independently ran MiXCR on the multiplex PCR reads; one entry per CDR3 protein. The sample shows roughly 330,000 distinct CDR3 sequences, less than 70% of them seen only once. As to this clonotype: The antigen is not known. At one end the junction does not follow the germline gene, possibly because of a read error.

Source material: peripheral blood. The clonotype comes from a middle-aged man with primary liver carcinoma and hepatitis B virus infection. This chain uses TRBV13 with TRBJ2-1; the match to TRBD2 covers 8 bases. CDR3 in amino acids: CASSIGTRRGEQFF. The CDR3 DNA reads TGTGCCAGCAGCATAGGGACTAGGAGGGGTGAGCAGTTCTTC.